This TCR beta chain was identified in a study of human T cells and chemical hapten exposure (dated by TCRdb to 2020 to 2023). About the study as a whole: For sensitization, 2% DPC in acetone was applied to an approximately 2 cm by approximately 2 cm area of upper inner arm skin. Weekly therapeutic DPC doses were additionally applied to the scalp of patients throughout the roughly 25-week study period. Patch testing was performed on the upper back with Finn chambers containing 0.01% DPC, and the patch tests were scored after 6 days according to International Contact Dermatitis Research Group standards. The mostly female patient cohort included alopecia areata with under or over 50% scalp involvement, alopecia totalis and alopecia universalis. Libraries were pooled for sequencing, and variation in per-sample TCR yields was attributed mainly to small differences in library volumes within the pool. The study tracked peripheral blood TCR repertoire changes in vivo during primary and secondary sensitization to the hapten diphenylcyclopropenone (DPC) in alopecia patients. Blood samples were taken from patients before sensitization (week 0) and then at 2, 6 and about 24 weeks after DPC sensitization. About 30 alopecia patients provided blood for TCR sequencing at one to four time points (pre-sensitization, 2, 6 and 24 weeks). What the study reported, not specific to this receptor: Repeated subsampling changed both the strength of the expansion versus patch-test correlation and the threshold at which the correlation became significant. Patch test score was positively correlated with the number of PT1 expanded TCRs, with significance at thresholds 8, 16 and 32 but not at 4. No change with DPC sensitization was found in the number of TCRs above 1 in 1000 frequency, and no evidence of global repertoire structure alterations was found. Expanded TCRs formed significantly more large CDR3 similarity clusters than pre-sensitization or healthy control sets, consistent with antigen-driven responses. Alopecia, a presumed autoimmune disease, was present in all patients, so the immune response of the patients might differ from that of healthy individuals.

Reading the label with the study, this specimen's time point is: patch test 2, 6 weeks after DPC sensitization. This specimen's treatment or condition label, interpreted: therapeutic diphenylcyclopropenone sensitization with weekly scalp DPC. At every patch-test visit, the blood draw took place before the patch test was put on. Patients were considered eligible if aged 18 to 70, diagnosed with alopecia and deemed suitable for DPC therapy, and patients were excluded if pregnant. Total RNA was extracted from unfractionated whole blood that had been collected in Tempus Blood RNA tubes. The library was built by means of RACE. TCRdb names NextSeq 500 as the instrument used. During library preparation, unique molecular identifiers were attached to individual cDNA molecules so that TCRs could be counted quantitatively and reproducibly. Both TCR alpha and TCR beta chains were sequenced from each blood RNA sample. In the original analysis: The median number of TCRs per sample was roughly 94,000, ranging from about 20,000 to 750,000. V, J and CDR3 annotation of the TCR reads was carried out using the Decombinator software suite. To make PS versus PT1 abundance plots, every sample was subsampled to the same number of TCRs (28,000). Expanded TCRs were defined as absent before sensitization and observed at least eight times at the 2-week time point. TCRdb reprocessed the public reads (quality trimming at Q25 with fastp, clone calling with MiXCR) and kept in-frame beta chains. Each CDR3 protein gets just one entry, which takes the most common genes and DNA from the rows behind it. For this entry, the V and J calls and clone size follow TCRdb and not the study's own pipeline. The sample table holds 360,000 or so distinct CDR3 sequences, of which nearly 6.5% were seen once. Jointly, the top ten make up 5% to 6% of the sample.

This clonotype was detected ten times or more. Its antigen is still unknown. No much larger clone is present one base from it, and per-base qualities are unavailable. The TCR sequence derives from a woman aged 18 to 35 with alopecia areata. Some clones in this sample may be carry-over from other donors' samples. The sequencing here drew on whole blood, taken in connection with sensitization to the hapten diphenylcyclopropenone (DPC).

The encoded CDR3 is CSASSGNTIYF. The base sequence is TGCAGTGCTAGCAGTGGAAACACCATATATTTT. Recombination connected TRBV20-1 to TRBJ1-3, with no confident D gene call. Spanning cysteine to phenylalanine, the CDR3 consists of 11 amino acids. The read is trimmed to its CDR3 DNA, 33 bases read in frame from base 1. V was cut back by 3 bases and J by 3 bases, leaving a gap of 3 bases between them. According to the germline V gene (reference sequence), CDR1 reads DFQATT and CDR2 reads SNEGSKA.